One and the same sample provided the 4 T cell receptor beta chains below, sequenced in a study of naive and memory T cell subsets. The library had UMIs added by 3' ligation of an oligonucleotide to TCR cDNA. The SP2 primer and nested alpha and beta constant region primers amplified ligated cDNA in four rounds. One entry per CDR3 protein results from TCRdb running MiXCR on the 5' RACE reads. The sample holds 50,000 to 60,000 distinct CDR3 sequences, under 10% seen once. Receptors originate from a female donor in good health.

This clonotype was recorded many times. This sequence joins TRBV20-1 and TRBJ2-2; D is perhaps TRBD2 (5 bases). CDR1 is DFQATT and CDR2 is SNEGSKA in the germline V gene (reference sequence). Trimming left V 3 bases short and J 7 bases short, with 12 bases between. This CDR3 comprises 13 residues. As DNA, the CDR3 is TGCAGTGCTAGCGAAACTAGTCTCGGGGAGCTGTTTTTT. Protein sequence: CSASETSLGELFF.

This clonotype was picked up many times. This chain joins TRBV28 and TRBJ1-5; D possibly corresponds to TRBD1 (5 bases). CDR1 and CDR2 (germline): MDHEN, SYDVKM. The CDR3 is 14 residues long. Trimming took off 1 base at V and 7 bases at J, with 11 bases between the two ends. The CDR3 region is CASSLSGTWQPQHF. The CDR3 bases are TGTGCCAGCAGTTTATCCGGGACTTGGCAGCCCCAGCATTTT.

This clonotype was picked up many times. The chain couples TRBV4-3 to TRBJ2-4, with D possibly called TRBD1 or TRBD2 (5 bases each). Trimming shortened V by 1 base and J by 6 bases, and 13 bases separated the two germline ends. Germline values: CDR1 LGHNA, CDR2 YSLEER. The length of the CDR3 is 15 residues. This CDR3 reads CASSQGGADINIQYF. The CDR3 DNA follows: TGCGCCAGCAGCCAAGGAGGGGCGGACATAAACATTCAGTACTTC.

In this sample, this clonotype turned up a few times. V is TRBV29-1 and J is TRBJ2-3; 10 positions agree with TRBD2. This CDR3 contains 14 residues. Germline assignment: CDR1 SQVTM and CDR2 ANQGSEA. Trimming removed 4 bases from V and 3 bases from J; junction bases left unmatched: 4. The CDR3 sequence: CSVGASGGTDTQYF. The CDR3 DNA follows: TGCAGCGTTGGGGCTAGCGGGGGAACAGATACGCAGTATTTT.